This record concerns one T cell receptor beta chain sequence. This clone's antigen is unknown. Relative to the germline gene, one junction end is altered; a read error may explain this. Without any cell sorting, total RNA and DNA were extracted together from 20-30 mg of bulk tissue using the AllPrep DNA/RNA mini kit. Surgical resection was performed in China between 2015 and 2016 on about 5 patients with histopathologically diagnosed primary liver carcinoma. At the time of sampling, the patients were treatment-naive and had chronic HBV infection. Each tumor was sampled at five spatially separated regions: the superior, inferior, left-lateral and right-lateral poles and the tumor centre. According to histology, viable tumor cells made up more than 80% of every tumor sample. Fresh tumor and adjacent tissue pieces were bisected; one half was stored in RNAlater at -80°C, the other sent for histology.

The data are from a study of tumor-infiltrating lymphocytes in primary liver carcinoma (dated by TCRdb to about 2017). About the study as a whole: The five patients, three men and two women aged 30 to 69 years, had hepatocellular carcinoma (four) or combined HCC and intrahepatic cholangiocarcinoma (one). For each liver tumor, the study sampled five regions along with adjacent normal tissue and blood, and applied TCRbeta repertoire sequencing, expression microarrays and whole-exome sequencing. High reproducibility was observed for the technical replicate repertoires, with mean shared-clone rates around 0.9 and correlation coefficients above 0.95. Tumors of the five patients were stage T1-T3 N0M0 with maximum diameters of about 4.2 to 11 cm. Each sample produced roughly 3.5 to 7.13 million productive TCRbeta reads, and read depth showed no significant difference between tissue types. A total of 35 or so specimens from 5 patients went through TCRbeta repertoire sequencing, namely 25 tumor regions, 5 adjacent noncancerous liver tissues and 5 peripheral blood samples. Agilent mRNA microarray profiling was performed on the roughly 25 tumor region samples to relate TCRbeta repertoire diversity to the local molecular phenotype.

On the study overall, not on this receptor specifically: Only five patients were included in the study, and the authors note that the findings should be validated in a larger study. The top 250 clones accounted for a significantly greater share of the repertoire in tumors than in blood (p = 0.039). Only roughly 7-24% of top clones appeared in all five regions of a tumor, which suggests that tumor-infiltrating T cells are spatially heterogeneous. Because the samples were bulk and unsorted, CD4+ and CD8+ T cell repertoires could not be compared. Only the TCR beta chain was sequenced, so true repertoire diversity is likely underestimated because unpaired alpha chains were not captured. Repertoire overlap was higher between tumor regions (mean about 35%) than tumor-adjacent (around 17%) or tumor-blood (approximately 15%) pairs, consistent with antigen-driven expansion.

Using a constant-region primer and ProtoScript II reverse transcriptase, TCRbeta-specific cDNA was reverse-transcribed from around 500 ng total RNA. TCRbeta libraries were built with three nested multiplex PCR rounds, a slightly modified ARM-PCR procedure. Each of the first two PCR rounds ran for around 11 cycles using multiplex TRBV1-TRBV30 forward primers together with a Cbeta reverse primer. Sample barcodes and Illumina adapters were added in a final 25-cycle PCR using Deep VentR polymerase. Amplicons of 200-500 bp were gel-purified with a QIAquick gel extraction kit before sequencing. An Illumina HiSeq 2500 was used to sequence the TCRbeta amplicons with 250-bp paired-end reads. Turning to the authors' computational methods: Trimmomatic v0.33 was used to quality-trim the reads, and FLASH v1.2.11 was used to merge paired reads so that full CDR3 sequences could be recovered. V, D and J germline segments were assigned to the rearranged TCRbeta sequences using MiGEC v1.2.1b. Clonotype statistics and Shannon-Wiener diversity indices were calculated with VDJtools v1.0.0. To reduce sampling bias, subsequent analyses other than the diversity analysis used only the 250 most abundant clonotypes in each sample. TCRdb cleaned the public reads at Q25 with fastp, built clones with MiXCR and kept in-frame beta chains. Every entry covers one CDR3 protein and lists the most common genes and DNA from its rows. It is TCRdb's table, rather than the study itself, that gives the V and J calls and clone size. This sample has about 99,000 distinct CDR3 sequences in its table, and more than 60% of those were observed once. Around 8.8% of the sample belongs to the ten largest clones.

Spanning cysteine to phenylalanine, the CDR3 consists of 13 amino acids. Only CDR3 DNA remains: 39 bases, in frame from the first base. The germline V gene sets CDR1 to MDHEN and CDR2 to SYDVKM. The specimen was liver tumor tissue from sampling region 5. Sample cell subset or site, as interpreted from the label and publication: tumor region T5, tumor centre. The receptor's source is a woman aged 60-75 years with primary liver carcinoma and hepatitis B virus infection. The rearrangement combines TRBV28 with TRBJ2-2; the D segment cannot be called with confidence. The CDR3 has the sequence CARTRANTRELFF. The nucleotide sequence reads TGTGCCAGAACCCGGGCCAACACCAGGGAGCTGTTTTTT.